A selection of T cell receptor beta chains follows, all from one sample in a study of blood T cell repertoires in COVID-19. This table comes from immunoSEQ multiplex PCR, and its TCRdb copy is limited to in-frame clones, with some not included. The sample lists around 170,000 clones; around 83% were seen once. Sequencing was carried out using peripheral blood. The receptor set was obtained from a woman aged 25 to 39 with active or convalescent COVID-19. Both conserved end residues are part of each CDR3. Each record gives: clone size, V gene, J gene, D gene, CDR3 protein, CDR3 DNA. The D gene is left open where the match is weak. Size values are once, few and many counts, or a class for expanded clones, and some rows have none.

.	TRBV5-1	TRBJ1-1	TRBD1	CASSLDRGSGSEAFF	TGCGCCAGCAGCTTGGACAGGGGGTCGGGGTCTGAAGCTTTCTTT
.	TRBV3-1/TRBV3-2	TRBJ2-1	.	CASSWGLNEQFF	TGTGCCAGCAGCTGGGGCCTCAATGAGCAGTTCTTC
.	TRBV30	TRBJ1-1	.	CAWSTGPNTEAFF	TGTGCCTGGAGTACAGGTCCCAACACTGAAGCTTTCTTT
.	TRBV2	TRBJ1-5	TRBD1	CASSRQGMNQPQHF	TGTGCCAGCAGTCGACAGGGGATGAATCAGCCCCAGCATTTT
.	TRBV28	TRBJ1-2	TRBD1	CASGLRGRHYGYTF	TGTGCCAGCGGCTTAAGGGGGCGGCACTATGGCTACACCTTC
once	TRBV5-1	TRBJ1-2	.	CASSFLSGAGANYGYTF	TGCGCCAGCAGCTTCCTATCTGGGGCGGGAGCTAACTATGGCTACACCTTC
.	TRBV19	TRBJ1-1	.	CASSIRGMNTEAFF	TGTGCCAGTAGTATAAGGGGCATGAACACTGAAGCTTTCTTT
.	TRBV18	TRBJ2-7	TRBD2	CASSPTSGRVYEQYF	TGTGCCAGCTCACCTACTAGCGGGAGAGTCTACGAGCAGTACTTC
.	TRBV11-3	TRBJ1-6	TRBD1	CASSAGGIYNSPLHF	TGTGCCAGCAGCGCAGGGGGCATCTATAATTCACCCCTCCACTTT
.	TRBV30	TRBJ1-2	.	CAWSGTDNYGYTF	TGTGCCTGGAGTGGGACAGATAACTATGGCTACACCTTC
.	TRBV7-2	TRBJ2-7	TRBD1	CASSLEGLDRAYEQYF	TGTGCCAGCAGCTTAGAGGGCCTGGACAGGGCCTACGAGCAGTACTTC
.	TRBV19	TRBJ2-7	.	CASTSRGLREQYF	TGTGCCAGTACTAGCAGGGGATTACGGGAGCAGTACTTC
.	TRBV5-4	TRBJ1-5	.	CASSLGGSNQPQHF	TGTGCCAGCAGCTTGGGAGGGAGCAATCAGCCCCAGCATTTT
.	TRBV6-2/TRBV6-3	TRBJ2-2	.	CASSYLTGELFF	TGTGCCAGCAGTTACCTAACCGGGGAGCTGTTTTTT
.	TRBV28	TRBJ1-5	.	CASSSGSQPQHF	TGTGCCAGCAGTTCCGGGAGTCAGCCCCAGCATTTT
.	TRBV5-6	TRBJ1-2	TRBD1	CASSLSDRGHGYTF	TGTGCCAGCAGCTTGTCCGACAGGGGGCATGGCTACACCTTC
.	TRBV11-2	TRBJ2-3	.	CASTGTDTQYF	TGTGCCAGCACAGGCACAGATACGCAGTATTTT
.	TRBV10-1	TRBJ2-2	.	CASSVASTGELFF	TGCGCCAGCAGTGTTGCGAGCACCGGGGAGCTGTTTTTT
.	TRBV19	TRBJ1-5	TRBD1	CASRTGQAGLPGNQPQHF	TGTGCCAGTAGGACGGGACAGGCAGGACTTCCCGGCAATCAGCCCCAGCATTTT
.	TRBV5-1	TRBJ2-7	.	CASSSSGVREQYF	TGCGCCAGCAGCTCCTCAGGGGTCCGCGAGCAGTACTTC
.	TRBV6-6	TRBJ1-1	TRBD1	CASSRQGYTEAFF	TGTGCCAGCAGTCGACAGGGTTACACTGAAGCTTTCTTT
.	TRBV6-1	TRBJ2-7	TRBD1	CASSERTGVEQYF	TGTGCCAGCAGTGAGCGGACAGGGGTCGAGCAGTACTTC
.	TRBV7-6	TRBJ2-7	TRBD2	CASSPDPPPGTRAYEQYF	TGTGCCAGCAGCCCAGACCCTCCTCCCGGGACTAGGGCCTACGAGCAGTACTTC
.	TRBV10-2	TRBJ2-7	.	CASSKEQIYEQYF	TGCGCCAGCAGCAAGGAGCAGATTTACGAGCAGTACTTC
.	TRBV7-9	TRBJ2-1	TRBD1	CAGDRGQNEQFF	TGTGCCGGGGACAGGGGGCAGAATGAGCAGTTCTTC
.	TRBV14	TRBJ1-2	TRBD1	CASSQDRGQRWVTNYGYTF	TGTGCCAGCAGCCAAGATCGGGGACAGCGGTGGGTTACTAACTATGGCTACACCTTC
.	TRBV11-2	TRBJ1-3	TRBD1	CASSPGTAFSGNTIYF	TGTGCCAGCAGCCCCGGGACAGCCTTCTCTGGAAACACCATATATTTT
few	TRBV2	TRBJ1-4	.	CASNRDDEKLFF	TGTGCCAGCAACAGGGATGATGAAAAACTGTTTTTT
once	TRBV19	TRBJ1-1	.	CASTWGVNTEAFF	TGTGCCAGTACCTGGGGGGTGAACACTGAAGCTTTCTTT
.	TRBV7-6	TRBJ2-5	.	CASSPYQGEEETQYF	TGTGCCAGCAGCCCTTACCAGGGGGAGGAAGAGACCCAGTACTTC
.	TRBV4-1	TRBJ1-5	TRBD1	CASSQDPTGIRQPQHF	TGCGCCAGCAGCCAAGACCCGACAGGGATTCGTCAGCCCCAGCATTTT
.	TRBV28	TRBJ2-7	TRBD2	CASKSPGGGSYEQYF	TGTGCCAGCAAATCCCCGGGAGGGGGCTCCTACGAGCAGTACTTC
.	TRBV11-3	TRBJ2-3	.	CASSARPGPAGADTQYF	TGTGCCAGCAGCGCTCGGCCGGGTCCTGCAGGGGCAGATACGCAGTATTTT
.	TRBV18	TRBJ1-2	TRBD1	CASSLGTVDGYTF	TGTGCCAGCTCACTAGGGACAGTAGATGGCTACACCTTC
few	TRBV6-1	TRBJ1-5	TRBD1	CASSEAPDRAQPQHF	TGTGCCAGCAGTGAAGCCCCGGACAGGGCTCAGCCCCAGCATTTT
few	TRBV5-6	TRBJ2-7	TRBD2	CASSLAAGRLKLSEQYF	TGTGCCAGCAGCTTGGCAGCGGGAAGGCTGAAATTGTCCGAGCAGTACTTC
.	TRBV28	TRBJ2-7	TRBD1	CASSGDRVQNEQYF	TGTGCCAGCAGTGGCGACAGGGTTCAGAACGAGCAGTACTTC
.	TRBV3-1/TRBV3-2	TRBJ1-2	.	CASTNRDTSNYGYTF	TGTGCCAGCACCAACAGGGACACCTCTAACTATGGCTACACCTTC
.	TRBV11-3	TRBJ2-1	.	CASSLGAAASNEQFF	TGTGCCAGCAGCTTAGGCGCCGCGGCTTCAAATGAGCAGTTCTTC
few	TRBV28	TRBJ1-5	.	CASSLMLRDISNQPQHF	TGTGCCAGCAGTCTAATGCTCCGGGACATATCCAATCAGCCCCAGCATTTT
.	TRBV6-1	TRBJ1-5	.	CASSEMENQPQHF	TGTGCCAGCAGTGAAATGGAGAATCAGCCCCAGCATTTT
few	TRBV6-5	TRBJ1-3	.	CASSYSGGPTGNTIYF	TGTGCCAGCAGTTACTCGGGGGGACCTACTGGAAACACCATATATTTT
.	TRBV7-4	TRBJ1-1	.	CASSLVQGSTEAFF	TGTGCCAGCAGCTTAGTACAGGGCTCCACTGAAGCTTTCTTT
.	TRBV2	TRBJ2-1	.	CASSGGVGRSEQFF	TGTGCCAGCAGTGGGGGAGTGGGGAGAAGTGAGCAGTTCTTC
few	TRBV7-9	TRBJ2-2	.	CASSLEGRGTGELFF	TGTGCCAGCAGCTTAGAAGGCAGGGGCACCGGGGAGCTGTTTTTT
.	TRBV5-6	TRBJ1-2	.	CASSPRQGLNYGYTF	TGTGCCAGCAGCCCAAGGCAGGGGCTTAACTATGGCTACACCTTC